A single sample is the source of the 29 T cell receptor beta chains below, sequenced in a study of PD-1 blockade in mismatch repair-deficient tumors. Time point here: approximately ten-day in vitro stimulation with candidate neoantigen peptide 4. Their recognized antigens are unknown. Some clones are missing from TCRdb's copy, which holds only in-frame ones; the method was immunoSEQ multiplex PCR. The sample contains more than 12,000 clones, around four fifths of which appear only once. The input for sequencing was cells cultured in vitro, taken from a patient treated with pembrolizumab. Receptors were obtained from an adult with mismatch repair-deficient cancer.

The rearrangement links TRBV18 to TRBJ1-6, with 8 bases that match TRBD1. V lost 0 bases and J lost 6; bases outside the gene matches: 1. CDR1 is KGHSH and CDR2 is LQKENI in the germline V gene. The CDR3 has 15 residues. The CDR3 here is CASSPPGQGNSPLHF. The CDR3 DNA reads TGTGCCAGCTCACCACCTGGACAGGGTAATTCACCCCTCCACTTT. Filled out from reference TRBV18 and TRBJ1-6, the complete variable domain reads NAGVMQNPRHLVRRRGQEARLRCSPMKGHSHVYWYRQLPEEGLKFMVYLQKENIIDESGMPKERFSAEFPKEGPSILRIQQVVRGDSAAYFCASSPPGQGNSPLHFGNGTRLTVT.

This chain connects TRBV29-1 to TRBJ1-4; D possibly corresponds to TRBD1 (6 bases). CDR1 SQVTM and CDR2 ANQGSEA come from the germline V gene. The length of the CDR3 is 14 residues. Trimming shortened V by 6 bases and J by 6 bases, and 17 bases separated the two germline ends. DNA of the CDR3: TGCAGCGTCCATACGACATCAGGGGATGAAAAACTGTTTTTT. This sequence encodes CSVHTTSGDEKLFF. Together with reference TRBV29-1 and TRBJ1-4, the CDR3 gives the full variable domain: SAVISQKPSRDICQRGTSLTIQCQVDSQVTMMFWYRQQPGQSLTLIATANQGSEATYESGFVIDKFPISRPNLTFSTLTVSNMSPEDSSIYLCSVHTTSGDEKLFFGSGTQLSVL.

This clone turned up a few times. The V call is TRBV7-9, the J call TRBJ2-3; the D is unclear. The CDR3 loop spans 15 amino acids. Germline V lookup: CDR1 SEHNR, CDR2 FQNEAQ (reference sequence). V was shortened by 3 bases and J by 0 bases, with 10 bases between the two germline ends. CDR3 residues: CASSFGATSTDTQYF. CDR3 nucleotide sequence: TGTGCCAGCAGCTTCGGCGCTACTAGCACAGATACGCAGTATTTT.

V and J are TRBV5-1 and TRBJ2-7; TRBD2 aligns across 12 bases. Unmatched junction bases numbered 3, after V lost 3 bases and J lost 5 bases. Germline CDR1 and CDR2: SGHRS and YFSETQ. The CDR3 loop spans 14 amino acids. CDR3 residues: CASSSSGRVHEQYF. For the CDR3, the DNA is TGCGCCAGCAGCTCTAGCGGGAGGGTCCACGAGCAGTACTTC.

The chain has TRBV27 and TRBJ2-1; no definite D call. Trimming pared 3 bases from V and 12 bases from J, leaving 9 bases between. CDR1 and CDR2 from the germline V gene are MNHEY and SMNVEV (reference sequence). This CDR3 is 11 amino acids long. DNA for the CDR3: TGTGCCAGCAGTTTGGGGTTCTTGCAGTTCTTC. It is translated as CASSLGFLQFF.

J is TRBJ2-2 and V is TRBV7-2; 7 nucleotides agree with TRBD2. The germline V gene has CDR1 SGHTA and CDR2 FQGNSA. This CDR3 has 15 residues. Trimming took 1 base from V and 8 from J; bases not matched to a gene: 7. The chain's CDR3 is CASSLGGLVQGELFF. CDR3 nucleotides: TGTGCCAGCAGCTTAGGAGGACTAGTGCAGGGGGAGCTGTTTTTT.

J is TRBJ1-5 and V is TRBV29-1, with D possibly being TRBD1 (6 bases). Trimming took off 7 bases at V and 1 base at J, with 20 bases between the two ends. Germline CDR1 and CDR2: SQVTM and ANQGSEA. The CDR3 covers 16 residues. The CDR3 bases are TGCAGCGCCTCTTTTGCGGGGGCAGTGAGCAATCAGCCCCAGCATTTT. Translation: CSASFAGAVSNQPQHF. Looking up the rest from reference TRBV29-1 and TRBJ1-5 gives the full variable domain: SAVISQKPSRDICQRGTSLTIQCQVDSQVTMMFWYRQQPGQSLTLIATANQGSEATYESGFVIDKFPISRPNLTFSTLTVSNMSPEDSSIYLCSASFAGAVSNQPQHFGDGTRLSIL.

The chain carries TRBV18 and TRBJ1-3, with D maybe TRBD1 (5 bases). V was pared by 6 bases and J by 4 bases, with 19 bases between. Germline CDR1 reads KGHSH; CDR2 reads LQKENI. There are 16 residues in the CDR3. In DNA, the CDR3 is TGTGCCAGCTCCCAAGGGACGCGGGCAAGCGGAAACACCATATATTTT. Protein: CASSQGTRASGNTIYF.

This rearrangement joins TRBV11-2 to TRBJ2-7; possible D gene TRBD1, 5 bases. The germline V gene encodes CDR1 SGHAT and CDR2 FQNNGV. V was clipped by 3 bases and J by 3 bases, with 15 bases between them. The CDR3 loop spans 15 amino acids. CDR3 residues: CASSFSRRGSYEQYF. DNA for the CDR3: TGTGCCAGCAGCTTTAGCCGAAGGGGTAGCTACGAGCAGTACTTC.

The gene calls are TRBV29-1 and TRBJ2-7; TRBD1 is a possible D gene (5 bases). The CDR3 covers 13 residues. Trimming took off 6 bases at V and 0 bases at J, with 12 bases between the two ends. Germline CDR1 reads SQVTM; CDR2 reads ANQGSEA. The CDR3: CSVARQGSYEQYF. In DNA form, the CDR3 reads TGCAGCGTCGCTCGGCAGGGCTCCTACGAGCAGTACTTC.

This clone was recorded a few times. The chain is built from TRBV15 and TRBJ1-5, with D uncertain. Germline values: CDR1 LNHNV, CDR2 YYDKDF (reference sequence). The V end was cut by 9 bases, the J end by 5 bases, with 17 bases between. The CDR3 has 14 amino acids. The CDR3 region is CATRKGAGYQPQHF. Written as DNA, the CDR3 is TGTGCCACTCGCAAGGGAGCTGGGTATCAGCCCCAGCATTTT.

V and J are TRBV5-1 and TRBJ1-1, with a tentative D call TRBD1 (6 bases). Between the trimmed V and J ends, which lost 1 base and 1 base, there was a span of 8 bases. Germline CDR1 and CDR2: SGHRS and YFSETQ. This CDR3 is 14 amino acids long. The CDR3 DNA reads as TGCGCCAGCAGCTTGATGGACAGGAACACTGAAGCTTTCTTT. This sequence encodes CASSLMDRNTEAFF.

V is TRBV5-1 and J is TRBJ1-1, with D maybe TRBD1 (6 bases). Between the trimmed V and J ends, which lost 4 bases and 3 bases, there was a span of 13 bases. Germline CDR1 reads SGHRS; CDR2 reads YFSETQ. This CDR3 region has 14 residues. In DNA, the CDR3 is TGCGCCAGCAGCATAAGCAGGGGCGACACTGAAGCTTTCTTT. This sequence encodes CASSISRGDTEAFF.

The chain links TRBV5-1 to TRBJ2-5; 12 bases map to TRBD2. V lost 3 bases to trimming and J lost 3 bases; unmatched junction nucleotides: 6. CDR1 and CDR2 from the germline V gene are SGHRS and YFSETQ. This CDR3 comprises 16 residues. The CDR3 is CASSSRTSGAKETQYF. CDR3 sequence (DNA): TGCGCCAGCAGCTCGCGGACTAGCGGGGCCAAAGAGACCCAGTACTTC.

The V gene is TRBV21-1, the J gene TRBJ1-2; the table's TRBD1 call for D was not verified on the DNA. TRBV21-1 is a pseudogene. This CDR3 region has 21 residues. CDR3 bases: TGTGCCAGCAGCAAAGCACTTTGCCGGGACAGGGGGCTCACCCCAAGATATGGCTACACCTTC. Its translation is CASSKALCRDRGLTPRYGYTF.

The chain employs TRBV4-1 and TRBJ2-7; 13 nucleotides line up with TRBD2. The germline V gene has CDR1 MGHRA and CDR2 YSYEKL. The CDR3 spans 15 residues. V lost 4 bases, J lost 4 bases, and 4 bases stayed unmatched. The CDR3: CASSPSGLAGYEQYF. The CDR3 coding sequence is TGCGCCAGCAGCCCGTCGGGACTAGCGGGATACGAGCAGTACTTC.

The CDR3 loop reads CASSKEDTEAFF. Here the CDR3 DNA reads TGTGCCAGCAGTAAGGAAGACACTGAAGCTTTCTTT. This chain connects TRBV2 to TRBJ1-1; D unresolved. With 5 bases removed from V and 3 bases from J, the gap between germline ends came to 7 bases. This CDR3 contains 12 residues. Germline assignment: CDR1 SNHLY and CDR2 FYNNEI.

The chain couples TRBV7-6 to TRBJ2-5; D gene ambiguous. CDR3 length: 13 amino acids. Germline lookup yields CDR1 SGHVS and CDR2 FNYEAQ. Trimming removed 1 base at V and 4 bases at J, with 7 bases between. This CDR3 reads CASSLVVGETQYF. As DNA, the CDR3 is TGTGCCAGCAGCTTAGTAGTAGGAGAGACCCAGTACTTC.

This chain joins TRBV13 and TRBJ2-1, with 11 nucleotides matching TRBD2. Germline CDR1 PRHDT, CDR2 FYEKMQ (reference sequence). J gave up 8 bases and V 4 bases, and 16 bases lay outside the gene matches. This CDR3 is built from 18 residues. CDR3 in DNA: TGTGCCAGCAGCTCTCTCGGTGGTAGCGGGAGGGCCATGGATGAGCAGTTCTTC. This codes for CASSSLGGSGRAMDEQFF.

The chain couples TRBV7-8 to TRBJ1-5, with D possibly being TRBD1 (5 bases). Trimming shortened V by 0 bases and J by 9 bases, and 15 bases separated the two germline ends. The CDR3 is made up of 15 amino acids. Looked up from germline, CDR1 is SGHVS and CDR2 is FQNEAQ. The CDR3, as DNA: TGTGCCAGCAGCTTAGCGGGGCGCTATCAACGGCCCCAGCATTTT. Translating it yields CASSLAGRYQRPQHF.

The chain carries TRBV7-9 and TRBJ2-7; TRBD2 matches at 10 bases. Germline trimming cut 5 bases from V and 7 bases from J; bases unmatched to any gene: 14. The CDR3 has 16 residues. Germline V gene data show CDR1 as SEHNR and CDR2 as FQNEAQ (reference sequence). CDR3 coding DNA: TGTGCCAGCAGCAAAGGGCGGAGCGGGAGGGTAGAAGAGCAGTACTTC. As protein: CASSKGRSGRVEEQYF.

By share, this clone ranks as medium-sized. V usage is TRBV9 and J usage is TRBJ2-7, with 9 bases aligning to TRBD1. Germline CDR1 reads SGDLS; CDR2 reads YYNGEE. This CDR3 spans 16 amino acids. V was pared by 0 bases and J by 6 bases, with 10 bases of the junction left unmatched. The CDR3 here is CASSVGAGTGLIEQYF. CDR3 bases: TGTGCCAGCAGCGTAGGAGCAGGGACAGGGTTAATCGAGCAGTACTTC.

The V call is TRBV9, the J call TRBJ1-2; TRBD1 aligns across 8 bases. This CDR3 is 12 amino acids long. J lost 8 bases, V lost 3 bases, and 3 bases had no gene match. Germline V gene lookup returns CDR1 SGDLS and CDR2 YYNGEE. This CDR3 is CASSGDRRGYTF. The DNA of the CDR3 is TGTGCCAGCAGCGGGGACAGGCGGGGCTACACCTTC.

This clone was detected only once. The rearrangement uses TRBV9 and TRBJ2-2, with D perhaps matching TRBD2 (6 bases). Germline lookup yields CDR1 SGDLS and CDR2 YYNGEE. The V gene lost 3 bases and the J gene lost 5 bases, with 14 bases spanning the gap. The CDR3 spans 15 residues. DNA of the CDR3: TGTGCCAGCAGCGCCCGGGACTTCCGTACCGGGGAGCTGTTTTTT. Translating it yields CASSARDFRTGELFF. The complete variable domain, with remaining parts taken from reference TRBV9 and TRBJ2-2, reads DSGVTQTPKHLITATGQRVTLRCSPRSGDLSVYWYQQSLDQGLQFLIQYYNGEERAKGNILERFSAQQFPDLHSELNLSSLELGDSALYFCASSARDFRTGELFFGEGSRLTVL.

V and J are TRBV27 and TRBJ2-7, with D tentatively TRBD1 (5 bases). CDR3 size: 15 residues. Trimming took off 3 bases at V and 0 bases at J, with 12 bases between the two ends. The germline gives CDR1 MNHEY, CDR2 SMNVEV (reference sequence). For the CDR3, the DNA is TGTGCCAGCAGTTTGTCAGGGCCTAGCTCCTACGAGCAGTACTTC. Translated, it gives CASSLSGPSSYEQYF.

V usage is TRBV7-9 and J usage is TRBJ2-1; the match to TRBD2 covers 9 bases. CDR3 length equals 17 residues. CDR1 and CDR2 (germline): SEHNR, FQNEAQ (reference sequence). V was clipped by 4 bases and J by 2 bases; unmatched bases: 9. CDR3 bases: TGTGCCAGCAGCTCCGTGAGGACTAGCGCTACCTACAATGAGCAGTTCTTC. Residues: CASSSVRTSATYNEQFF.

The V call is TRBV29-1, the J call TRBJ2-3; D is unclear. Trimming shortened V by 4 bases and J by 2 bases, and 10 bases separated the two germline ends. CDR3 length equals 13 residues. The germline V gene has CDR1 SQVTM and CDR2 ANQGSEA. The CDR3, as DNA: TGCAGCGTTGGCCGACTGATCACAGATACGCAGTATTTT. Translation gives CSVGRLITDTQYF.

The chain combines TRBV5-1 with TRBJ1-1, with D possibly matching TRBD1 (5 bases). Trimming took 0 bases from V and 3 from J, leaving 12 bases between them. Germline CDR1 SGHRS, CDR2 YFSETQ. The CDR3 is 15 residues long. The CDR3 bases are TGCGCCAGCAGCTTGGTGGCAGGGAGTCACACTGAAGCTTTCTTT. Its translation: CASSLVAGSHTEAFF.

The genes are TRBV7-8 and TRBJ2-7; TRBD2 aligns across 7 bases. CDR1 is SGHVS and CDR2 is FQNEAQ in the germline V gene. The CDR3 totals 15 residues. Trimming at V came to 2 bases and at J to 5 bases, leaving 9 bases not matched to a gene. The CDR3 DNA sequence: TGTGCCAGCAGCTTATACGAAGGGGCGGGAGACGAGCAGTACTTC. Its translation is CASSLYEGAGDEQYF.